The 13 T cell receptor beta chains below were found in one sample sequenced in a study of T-cell memory formation after mild COVID-19. MiXCR, run by TCRdb on the 5' RACE reads, gives a single entry per CDR3 protein. Here the sample spans roughly 560,000 distinct CDR3 sequences, around 20% being singletons. Sequenced input: PBMCs or a T cell subset sorted from them (not recorded which). The receptors here all came from an adult woman who had mild COVID-19 (a few samples of this study predate the infection). Cell type and time point are not known.

V is TRBV20-1 and J is TRBJ1-6, with 11 bases matching TRBD1. The CDR3 covers 14 residues. Germline CDR1 and CDR2: DFQATT and SNEGSKA (reference sequence). V was pared by 3 bases and J by 7 bases, with 2 bases of the junction left unmatched. CDR3 coding DNA: TGCAGTGCTAGGGACAGGGGGCACAATTCACCCCTCCACTTT. Translation gives CSARDRGHNSPLHF.

This clonotype appeared a few times. The rearrangement joins TRBV29-1 to TRBJ2-5; TRBD2 aligns across 7 bases. This CDR3 region has 11 residues. Trimming at V came to 4 bases and at J to 9 bases, leaving 5 bases not matched to a gene. Germline CDR1 SQVTM, CDR2 ANQGSEA. In DNA, the CDR3 is TGCAGCGTTGGCGGGGGAGGGGCCCAGTACTTC. Translated: CSVGGGGAQYF.

This clonotype turned up a few times. The chain recombines TRBV14 with TRBJ2-3; tentatively, D is TRBD1 or TRBD2 (6 bases each). Trimming left V 1 base short and J 3 bases short, with 11 bases between. CDR3 length equals 15 residues. The germline gives CDR1 SGHDN, CDR2 FVKESK. The CDR3 region has the DNA TGTGCCAGCAGCCAAGTGGGGGGCCGGACAGATACGCAGTATTTT. Translated: CASSQVGGRTDTQYF.

This clonotype has a count of ten or more. The V call is TRBV7-2, the J call TRBJ2-5, with 10 bases fitting TRBD2. This CDR3 contains 14 residues. The V gene's germline CDR1 is SGHTA and CDR2 FQGNSA. V lost 4 bases to trimming and J lost 5 bases; unmatched junction nucleotides: 4. CDR3 residues: CASSWGSGRETQYF. The CDR3 region has the DNA TGTGCCAGCAGCTGGGGTAGCGGGAGGGAGACCCAGTACTTC.

This clonotype has a handful of counts. J is TRBJ2-5 and V is TRBV4-3; TRBD2 matches 13 bases. CDR1 is LGHNA and CDR2 is YSLEER in the germline V gene. The junction had 13 bases not matched to a gene; V was cut back by 4 bases and J by 5 bases. The CDR3 has 18 amino acids. The CDR3 DNA reads as TGCGCCAGCAGCCCGCGGTGGACTAGCGGGAGACCAGCCGAGACCCAGTACTTC. Protein product: CASSPRWTSGRPAETQYF.

V usage is TRBV6-5 and J usage is TRBJ2-2; 7 bases map to TRBD1. V shed 3 bases, J shed 2 bases, and the junction held 6 bases outside the gene matches. The CDR3 covers 16 residues. The germline CDR1 and CDR2 sequences are MNHEY and SVGAGI. The CDR3 is CASSYLGQLNTGELFF. In DNA, the CDR3 is TGTGCCAGCAGTTATTTGGGACAGCTTAACACCGGGGAGCTGTTTTTT.

The chain has TRBV12-5 and TRBJ2-1, with D possibly TRBD1 on 5 matching bases. CDR1 is LGHNT, CDR2 FRNRAP, per germline. The CDR3 is made up of 16 amino acids. Trimming shortened V by 4 bases and J by 0 bases, and 13 bases separated the two germline ends. The CDR3 sequence: CASGSRTQGSYNEQFF. The CDR3 coding sequence is TGTGCTAGTGGTTCGAGGACGCAGGGCTCCTACAATGAGCAGTTCTTC.

CDR3 in amino acids: CASSPWASGARETQYF. CDR3 nucleotides: TGTGCCAGCAGCCCTTGGGCTAGCGGGGCCAGGGAGACCCAGTACTTC. The J gene is TRBJ2-5, the V gene TRBV7-6; 9 bases map to TRBD2. Germline V gene sequence: CDR1 SGHVS, CDR2 FNYEAQ. V gave up 5 bases and J gave up 5 bases; unmatched junction bases: 12. The CDR3 runs to 16 residues.

The gene calls are TRBV12-3 or TRBV12-4 and TRBJ1-5; D remains unclear. The CDR3 loop spans 11 amino acids. The V end was cut by 1 base, the J end by 11 bases, with 6 bases between. Here the CDR3 reads CASSLGRSQHF. CDR3 nucleotides: TGTGCCAGCAGTTTAGGAAGGTCCCAGCATTTT.

The chain combines TRBV11-2 with TRBJ2-2; perhaps TRBD2 as D (6 bases). Germline lookup yields CDR1 SGHAT and CDR2 FQNNGV. V was shortened by 5 bases and J by 4 bases, with 14 bases between the two germline ends. CDR3 size: 15 residues. Written as DNA, the CDR3 is TGTGCCAGCAGCCCCGACCGGAGGGTCACCGGGGAGCTGTTTTTT. As protein: CASSPDRRVTGELFF.

The chain employs TRBV12-3 or TRBV12-4 and TRBJ2-1, with D tentatively TRBD2 (5 bases). Between the trimmed V and J ends, which lost 6 bases and 7 bases, there was a span of 22 bases. This CDR3 is 16 amino acids long. The CDR3 DNA reads TGTGCCAGCAGCCCCCCCGGGGTAGAAAACTGGAATGAGCAGTTCTTC. Amino acid sequence: CASSPPGVENWNEQFF.

The chain recombines TRBV10-3 with TRBJ2-3; D uncertain. This CDR3 has 15 amino acids. Looked up from germline, CDR1 is ENHRY and CDR2 is SYGVKD. V was pared by 3 bases and J by 4 bases, with 14 bases between. The CDR3 DNA reads TGTGCCATCAGTGAACTGTCCCCCGGATCAGATACGCAGTATTTT. Its protein product is CAISELSPGSDTQYF.

This clonotype turned up a few times. The chain employs TRBV12-3 or TRBV12-4 and TRBJ2-1; D is perhaps TRBD1 (6 bases). The V end lost 3 bases, the J end lost 6 bases, and 9 bases lay between the germline ends. The CDR3 runs 13 residues. CDR3: CASSFRGGNEQFF. As DNA, the CDR3 is TGTGCCAGCAGTTTTAGAGGGGGCAATGAGCAGTTCTTC.